This T cell receptor beta chain was captured in a study of post-analysis software for immune sequencing data (dated by TCRdb to about 2015). Regarding the study in general: The recorded disease courses included relapsing-remitting, secondary progressive and progressive-relapsing multiple sclerosis, and some patients had no subtype annotation. The patient repertoires were compared against approximately ten previously published healthy control repertoires obtained from donors aged 6 to 25 years. A subset of samples was prepared in parallel using single-end sample barcoding, then pooled and co-amplified after Illumina adapter ligation. Results and caveats for the whole study, not just this receptor: Direct clustering with F measure revealed strong co-clustering of samples prepared in the same batch, which led to a batch-effect correction. Multiple sclerosis patients had significantly lower normalized Chao1 diversity than controls, a result that suggests substantial peripheral T-cell clonal expansion. The multiple sclerosis patient group was slightly younger than the control group. Several TRBV segments, including TRBV5-6, TRBV5-1 and TRBV20-1, were significantly more frequent in patients than controls.

Libraries were built with PCR. Sequencer: Illumina HiSeq 2500. Unique molecular identifiers were incorporated into TCR beta cDNA libraries to reduce PCR and sequencing biases. Per 1 to 10 million input T cells, approximately 500,000 cDNA molecules were obtained, such that each molecule approximated one T cell. The same protocol used for the earlier healthy control dataset was applied to prepare and sequence the patient libraries. Within a given batch, samples were prepared together, multiplexed and sequenced on the same HiSeq lane. Per the authors' processing: Raw barcoded reads were processed with MIGEC, discarding single-read molecular identifier groups before consensus assembly and CDR3 extraction. Clonotype tables were post-analysed with VDJtools, normalizing diversity by down-sampling all datasets to the smallest sample size. In repertoire overlap clustering, CDR3 amino acid sequences, but not nucleotide sequences, were matched to correct batch-related cross-sample contamination. TCRdb reworked the public reads: Q25 trimming with fastp, MiXCR clone assembly, productive beta chains retained. Entries that share a CDR3 protein sequence are merged under the most common genes and DNA. The V and J calls and clone size come from TCRdb's table, not from the authors' own analysis. This sample holds roughly 580,000 distinct CDR3 sequences; about 40% were observed only once. The ten largest clones take up about 1.8% of the sample.

On this clonotype itself: Its cognate antigen has yet to be identified. Base qualities are not recorded, but no much larger clone differs from it by a single base.

TCR beta repertoires were profiled from peripheral blood of roughly 13 young patients with multiple sclerosis to demonstrate the VDJtools post-analysis software. The patients with multiple sclerosis were children and adolescents between roughly 6 and 17 years of age. CDR1 is given as SGHTA and CDR2 as FQGTGA, both from the germline V gene. The CDR3 contains 15 residues, cysteine and phenylalanine counted. The only DNA kept is the CDR3, 45 bases in frame from the first base. Deletion took 0 bases off V and 3 bases off J, with a span of 11 bases between the germline ends. Sequenced sample: blood. The TCR sequence derives from a girl aged 5-17 years with multiple sclerosis. The rearranged segments are TRBV7-3 and TRBJ1-2, and the D gene may be TRBD1, 5 bases matching. The CDR3 region has the sequence CASSLTSGGDYGYTF. The DNA reads as follows: TGTGCCAGCAGCTTAACGAGCGGGGGGGACTATGGCTACACCTTC.